One TCR beta chain is described in this entry. The data were taken from a study of blood T cell repertoires in COVID-19. The wider study: The study drew acute and convalescent COVID-19 samples from the United States, Italy and Spain. From T cells, B-cell-depleted T cells, or PBMCs came the material, which was cDNA or gDNA.

The germline V gene has CDR1 MNHEY and CDR2 SMNVEV (reference sequence). CDR3 length: 14 amino acids. V gave up 2 bases and J gave up 3 bases, with 7 bases separating them. Here immunoSEQ multiplex PCR was the method, and the copy in TCRdb shows in-frame clones only, minus some. The sample includes 210,000 or so clones, roughly 90% of them seen just once. The sample consisted of peripheral blood. This TCR was sampled from a man aged 50 or older with acute or convalescent COVID-19. This sequence joins TRBV27 and TRBJ2-2, with D tentatively TRBD1 (5 bases). The CDR3 DNA reads TGTGCCAGCAGTTTAACAGGATACACCGGGGAGCTGTTTTTT. As protein: CASSLTGYTGELFF.